These 10 T cell receptor beta chains originate from one sample sequenced in a study of T cell responses to AZD1222 COVID-19 vaccine. The method was immunoSEQ multiplex PCR; TCRdb's version includes in-frame clones alone and lacks a portion of them. Here the sample spans 100,000 to 150,000 clones, about 89% being singletons. Sequenced here: peripheral blood, sampled on day 0 of AZD1222 vaccination. The receptors here all came from an adult in good health.

This chain connects TRBV28 to TRBJ1-5; 7 bases align to TRBD1. CDR1 MDHEN and CDR2 SYDVKM come from the germline V gene. The CDR3 runs 16 residues. V dropped 5 bases and J dropped 4; count of bases not matched to a gene: 11. Here the CDR3 DNA reads TGTGCCAGCAGTGATTCAGGGGGGTGGGGTAATCAGCCCCAGCATTTT. Protein product: CASSDSGGWGNQPQHF.

The V gene is TRBV12-3 or TRBV12-4, the J gene TRBJ1-2; no firm D call. This CDR3 comprises 13 residues. The V and J ends lost 0 bases and 3 bases respectively, with 5 bases between them. Written as DNA, the CDR3 is TGTGCCAGCAGTTTAGCAGAAGACTATGGCTACACCTTC. Translating gives CASSLAEDYGYTF.

V usage is TRBV7-9 and J usage is TRBJ2-7; TRBD1 matches 7 bases. V trimming: 2 bases; J trimming: 5 bases; junction bases outside the gene matches: 18. CDR1 SEHNR and CDR2 FQNEAQ come from the germline V gene (reference sequence). This CDR3 has 18 amino acids. The CDR3 reads CASSLSSVVVKGAHEQYF. The CDR3 DNA sequence: TGTGCCAGCAGCTTATCGTCGGTGGTGGTTAAGGGGGCCCACGAGCAGTACTTC.

V and J are TRBV12-3 or TRBV12-4 and TRBJ2-2, with D possibly TRBD1 on 6 matching bases. The V end lost 6 bases, the J end lost 6 bases, and 11 bases lay between the germline ends. This CDR3 comprises 13 residues. CDR3 bases: TGTGCCAGCAGACTACAGGGCTCCGGGGAGCTGTTTTTT. Protein product: CASRLQGSGELFF.

This chain connects TRBV3-1 (or the pseudogene TRBV3-2) to TRBJ1-2, with a weak D call TRBD1 (5 bases). V was cut by 0 bases and J by 6 bases, with 14 bases left in between. CDR3 length: 15 residues. The germline gives CDR1 LGHDT, CDR2 YNNKEL (reference sequence). The CDR3 DNA reads TGTGCCAGCAGCCAAGATTCCGGGACGGCCGATGGCTACACCTTC. Its translation is CASSQDSGTADGYTF.

The gene calls are TRBV7-9 and TRBJ2-7; a weak D match, TRBD2 (6 bases). Germline CDR1 is SEHNR and CDR2 is FQNEAQ (reference sequence). The germline V and J ends were trimmed by 5 bases and 0 bases, with 14 bases remaining between them. There are 15 residues in the CDR3. CDR3 in amino acids: CASSPGGGSSYEQYF. Written as DNA, the CDR3 is TGTGCCAGCAGCCCCGGAGGAGGGAGCTCCTACGAGCAGTACTTC.

The CDR3 DNA reads as TGTGTCAGAAGCTTAGCCTACTCTGGAAACACCATATATTTT. It is translated as CVRSLAYSGNTIYF. The chain links TRBV7-5 to TRBJ1-3. TRBV7-5 is a pseudogene locus. This CDR3 comprises 14 residues.

The rearrangement links TRBV29-1 to TRBJ2-1; D might be TRBD1 (6 bases). Germline V gene lookup returns CDR1 SQVTM and CDR2 ANQGSEA. V shed 3 bases and J shed 2 bases, with 11 bases lying between them. The CDR3 is 14 residues long. CDR3 in DNA: TGCAGCGTTGACAGGGGTTTCACCTACAATGAGCAGTTCTTC. It yields the protein CSVDRGFTYNEQFF.

The rearrangement joins TRBV3-1 (or the pseudogene TRBV3-2) to TRBJ2-1; 11 nucleotides line up with TRBD2. The CDR3 has 18 amino acids. The germline CDR1 and CDR2 sequences are LGHDT and YNNKEL (reference sequence). V shed 3 bases, J shed 4 bases, and the junction held 11 bases outside the gene matches. The CDR3 loop is CASSQGLAEAPRYNEQFF. CDR3 DNA sequence: TGTGCCAGCAGCCAGGGACTAGCGGAGGCCCCACGTTACAATGAGCAGTTCTTC.

In nucleotides, the CDR3 is TGTGCCAGCAGCCAAGCAGGAGGTGGCTACACCTTC. It encodes CASSQAGGGYTF. The chain is built from TRBV3-1 (or the pseudogene TRBV3-2) and TRBJ1-2; D uncertain. Germline-derived CDR1 and CDR2 are LGHDT and YNNKEL (reference sequence). V was trimmed by 1 base and J by 7 bases, leaving 7 bases between them. The CDR3 is 12 amino acids.